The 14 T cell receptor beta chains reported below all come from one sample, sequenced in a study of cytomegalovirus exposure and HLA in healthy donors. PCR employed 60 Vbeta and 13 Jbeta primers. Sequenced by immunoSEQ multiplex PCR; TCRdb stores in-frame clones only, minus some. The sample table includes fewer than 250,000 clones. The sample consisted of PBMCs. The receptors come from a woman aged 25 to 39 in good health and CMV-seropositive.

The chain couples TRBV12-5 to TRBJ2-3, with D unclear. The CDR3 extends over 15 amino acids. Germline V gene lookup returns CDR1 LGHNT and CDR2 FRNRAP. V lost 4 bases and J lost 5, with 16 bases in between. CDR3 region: CASGWPLPPQDTQYF. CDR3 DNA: TGTGCTAGTGGTTGGCCCCTCCCCCCACAAGATACGCAGTATTTT.

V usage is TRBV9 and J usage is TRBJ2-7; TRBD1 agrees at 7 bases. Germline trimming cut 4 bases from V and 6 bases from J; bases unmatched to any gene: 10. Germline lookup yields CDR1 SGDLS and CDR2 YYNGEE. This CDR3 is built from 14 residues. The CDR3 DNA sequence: TGTGCCAGCAGCTTCGGTGACAGGGCGACCGAGCAGTACTTC. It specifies CASSFGDRATEQYF.

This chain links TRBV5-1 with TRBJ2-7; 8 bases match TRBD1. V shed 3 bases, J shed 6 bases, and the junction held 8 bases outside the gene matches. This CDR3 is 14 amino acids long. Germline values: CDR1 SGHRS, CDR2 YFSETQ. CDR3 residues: CASSSATGAPEQYF. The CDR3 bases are TGCGCCAGCAGCTCCGCGACAGGGGCGCCCGAGCAGTACTTC.

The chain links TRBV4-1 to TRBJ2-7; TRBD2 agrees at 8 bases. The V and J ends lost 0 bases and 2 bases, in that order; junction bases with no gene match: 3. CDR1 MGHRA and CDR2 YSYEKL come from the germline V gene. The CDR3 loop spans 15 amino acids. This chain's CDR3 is CASSQDRGGTYEQYF. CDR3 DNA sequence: TGCGCCAGCAGCCAAGATCGCGGGGGGACCTACGAGCAGTACTTC.

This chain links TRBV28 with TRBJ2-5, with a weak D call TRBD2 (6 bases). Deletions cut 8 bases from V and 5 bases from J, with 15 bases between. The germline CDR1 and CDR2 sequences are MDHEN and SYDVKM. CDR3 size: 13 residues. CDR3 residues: CASSPGDAETQYF. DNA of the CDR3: TGTGCCAGCTCTCCGGGGGACGCGGAGACCCAGTACTTC.

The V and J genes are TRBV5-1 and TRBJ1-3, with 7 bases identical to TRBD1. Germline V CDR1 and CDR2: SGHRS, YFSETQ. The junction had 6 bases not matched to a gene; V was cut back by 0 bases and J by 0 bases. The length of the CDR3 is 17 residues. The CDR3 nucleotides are TGCGCCAGCAGCTTGGTAGGGGGCGACTTCTCTGGAAACACCATATATTTT. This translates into CASSLVGGDFSGNTIYF.

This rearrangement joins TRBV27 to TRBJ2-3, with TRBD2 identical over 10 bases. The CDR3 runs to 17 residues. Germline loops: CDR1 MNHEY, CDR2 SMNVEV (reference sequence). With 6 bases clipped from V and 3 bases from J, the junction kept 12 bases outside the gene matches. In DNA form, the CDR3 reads TGTGCCAGCAGAAACGCCCCTAGCGGGAGCGGTACAGATACGCAGTATTTT. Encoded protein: CASRNAPSGSGTDTQYF.

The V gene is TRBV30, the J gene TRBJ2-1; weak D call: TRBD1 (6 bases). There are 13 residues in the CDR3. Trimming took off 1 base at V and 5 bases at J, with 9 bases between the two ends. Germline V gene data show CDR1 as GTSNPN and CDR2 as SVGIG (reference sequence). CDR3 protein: CAWSGAGDNEQFF. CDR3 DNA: TGTGCCTGGAGTGGAGCAGGGGACAATGAGCAGTTCTTC.

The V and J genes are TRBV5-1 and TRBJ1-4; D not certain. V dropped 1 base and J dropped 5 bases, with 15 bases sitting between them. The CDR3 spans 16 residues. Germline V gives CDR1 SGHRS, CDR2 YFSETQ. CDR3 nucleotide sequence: TGCGCCAGCAGCTTGTCGGTTCGGCAGGTCAATGAAAAACTGTTTTTT. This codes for CASSLSVRQVNEKLFF.

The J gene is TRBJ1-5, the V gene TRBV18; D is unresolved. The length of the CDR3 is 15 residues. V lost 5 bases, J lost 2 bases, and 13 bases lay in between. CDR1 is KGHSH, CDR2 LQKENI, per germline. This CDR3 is CASSSRSSGNQPQHF. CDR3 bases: TGTGCCAGCTCATCTCGGTCGAGTGGCAATCAGCCCCAGCATTTT.

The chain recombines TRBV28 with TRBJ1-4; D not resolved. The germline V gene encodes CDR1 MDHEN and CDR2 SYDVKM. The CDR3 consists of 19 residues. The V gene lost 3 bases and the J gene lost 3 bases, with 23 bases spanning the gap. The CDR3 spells CASSFGYIAREDANEKLFF. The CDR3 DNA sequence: TGTGCCAGCAGTTTTGGTTACATCGCGAGGGAGGATGCTAATGAAAAACTGTTTTTT.

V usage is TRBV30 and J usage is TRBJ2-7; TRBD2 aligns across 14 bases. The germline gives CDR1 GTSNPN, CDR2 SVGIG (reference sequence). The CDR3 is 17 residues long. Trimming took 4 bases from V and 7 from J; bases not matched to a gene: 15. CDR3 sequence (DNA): TGTGCCTGGAATACCCTGCGACTAGCGGGAGGGCCGGGGGAGCAGTACTTC. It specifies CAWNTLRLAGGPGEQYF.

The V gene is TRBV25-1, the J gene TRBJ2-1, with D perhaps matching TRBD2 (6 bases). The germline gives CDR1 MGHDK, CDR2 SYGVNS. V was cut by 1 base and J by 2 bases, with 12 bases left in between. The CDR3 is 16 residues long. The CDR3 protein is CASSESGGKTYNEQFF. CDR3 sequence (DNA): TGTGCCAGCAGTGAATCGGGCGGGAAGACCTACAATGAGCAGTTCTTC.

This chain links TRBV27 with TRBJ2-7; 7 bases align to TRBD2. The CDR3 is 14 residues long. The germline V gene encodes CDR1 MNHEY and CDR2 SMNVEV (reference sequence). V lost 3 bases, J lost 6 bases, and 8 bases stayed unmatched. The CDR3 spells CASSLTSLVVEQYF. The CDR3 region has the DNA TGTGCCAGCAGTTTGACTAGCCTAGTCGTCGAGCAGTACTTC.